These 25 T cell receptor beta chains came from one sample sequenced in a study of blood T cell repertoires in COVID-19. TCRdb's table, derived via immunoSEQ multiplex PCR, lists solely in-frame clones and lacks some. The data show about 250,000 clones, roughly 84% seen once. The sequencing input was peripheral blood. All receptors derive from a woman in her forties who had recovered from COVID-19.

The V call is TRBV6-5, the J call TRBJ2-3; 12 nucleotides line up with TRBD2. Looked up from germline, CDR1 is MNHEY and CDR2 is SVGAGI. V was pared by 7 bases and J by 3 bases, with 5 bases of the junction left unmatched. The CDR3 length is 15 residues. The CDR3 region has the DNA TGTGCCAGCAAGACGACTAGCGGGGGTACAGATACGCAGTATTTT. This translates into CASKTTSGGTDTQYF.

The V gene is TRBV9, the J gene TRBJ2-5; tentative D call: TRBD2 (6 bases). Germline-derived CDR1 and CDR2 are SGDLS and YYNGEE. The CDR3 is 14 amino acids. V lost 0 bases, J lost 5 bases, and 11 bases lay in between. CDR3 sequence (DNA): TGTGCCAGCAGCGTAGGGGGGGAGTTGGAGACCCAGTACTTC. It yields the protein CASSVGGELETQYF. The entire variable domain, with the rest obtained from reference TRBV9 and TRBJ2-5, is as follows: DSGVTQTPKHLITATGQRVTLRCSPRSGDLSVYWYQQSLDQGLQFLIQYYNGEERAKGNILERFSAQQFPDLHSELNLSSLELGDSALYFCASSVGGELETQYFGPGTRLLVL.

The chain carries TRBV7-8 and TRBJ2-3, with unresolved D. Germline CDR1 is SGHVS and CDR2 is FQNEAQ. The V gene lost 0 bases and the J gene lost 10 bases, with 14 bases spanning the gap. CDR3 length: 14 amino acids. The CDR3 nucleotides are TGTGCCAGCAGCTTAGCGATGGTAGAGTTTGCGCAGTATTTT. Protein product: CASSLAMVEFAQYF.

The V call is TRBV5-1, the J call TRBJ2-2; D gene uncertain. Trimming left V 0 bases short and J 1 base short, with 7 bases between. This CDR3 is built from 15 residues. Germline V lookup: CDR1 SGHRS, CDR2 YFSETQ. The CDR3 is CASSLALLNTGELFF. For the CDR3, the DNA is TGCGCCAGCAGCTTGGCCCTCCTGAACACCGGGGAGCTGTTTTTT.

The chain employs TRBV9 and TRBJ2-7; TRBD1 might be the D (5 bases). Trimming stripped 0 bases from V and 0 bases from J, with 16 bases between. Per the germline V gene, CDR1 is SGDLS and CDR2 is YYNGEE. This CDR3 spans 17 amino acids. The CDR3 bases are TGTGCCAGCAGCGTAGGGACATCTACACTTTCCTCCTACGAGCAGTACTTC. This gives the protein CASSVGTSTLSSYEQYF.

The CDR3 sequence: CASSVDRGGFQETQYF. The CDR3 bases are TGTGCCAGCAGCGTGGACCGGGGGGGATTCCAAGAGACCCAGTACTTC. V and J are TRBV9 and TRBJ2-5; 8 nucleotides line up with TRBD2. The ends lost 2 bases at V and 1 base at J; junction bases unmatched: 7. Germline V gene sequence: CDR1 SGDLS, CDR2 YYNGEE. The CDR3 runs 16 residues. Drawing the rest from reference TRBV9 and TRBJ2-5, the complete variable domain is DSGVTQTPKHLITATGQRVTLRCSPRSGDLSVYWYQQSLDQGLQFLIQYYNGEERAKGNILERFSAQQFPDLHSELNLSSLELGDSALYFCASSVDRGGFQETQYFGPGTRLLVL.

V gene TRBV5-6 combines with J gene TRBJ2-7; tentatively, D is TRBD1 (5 bases). Germline V gives CDR1 SGHDT, CDR2 YYEEEE. The CDR3 is 13 amino acids. Trimming removed 3 bases at V and 2 bases at J, with 9 bases between. CDR3 nucleotide sequence: TGTGCCAGCAGCTCCGACAGAGCCTACGAGCAGTACTTC. It codes for CASSSDRAYEQYF. Filled out from reference TRBV5-6 and TRBJ2-7, the complete variable domain reads DAGVTQSPTHLIKTRGQQVTLRCSPKSGHDTVSWYQQALGQGPQFIFQYYEEEERQRGNFPDRFSGHQFPNYSSELNVNALLLGDSALYLCASSSDRAYEQYFGPGTRLTVT.

The chain links TRBV10-3 to TRBJ2-5; perhaps TRBD1 as D (6 bases). CDR3 size: 14 residues. Deletions cut 4 bases from V and 5 bases from J, with 14 bases between. The germline CDR1 and CDR2 sequences are ENHRY and SYGVKD. CDR3 sequence reads: CAISVGTSWETQYF. The CDR3 nucleotides are TGTGCCATCAGTGTTGGGACATCCTGGGAGACCCAGTACTTC.

This clone was recorded once. The rearrangement uses TRBV28 and TRBJ1-2, with D possibly being TRBD1 (6 bases). The CDR3 runs to 13 residues. Trimming removed 6 bases from V and 4 bases from J, with 12 bases in between. The V gene's germline CDR1 is MDHEN and CDR2 SYDVKM. CDR3 in amino acids: CASRHRAAYGYTF. CDR3 in DNA: TGTGCCAGCAGACACAGGGCCGCCTATGGCTACACCTTC.

The J gene is TRBJ2-5, the V gene TRBV7-3; possibly TRBD2 for D (5 bases). CDR3 size: 13 residues. Germline loops: CDR1 SGHTA, CDR2 FQGTGA. V lost 2 bases and J lost 1, with 5 bases in between. The CDR3 bases are TGTGCCAGCAGCTTAGGGAGCCAAGAGACCCAGTACTTC. Protein product: CASSLGSQETQYF.

This chain links TRBV7-8 with TRBJ2-2; TRBD2 matches at 10 bases. Unmatched junction bases numbered 10, after V lost 6 bases and J lost 6 bases. Germline-derived CDR1 and CDR2 are SGHVS and FQNEAQ. CDR3 size: 16 residues. The CDR3 is CASRPSGGASPGELFF. The CDR3 bases are TGTGCCAGCAGACCGAGCGGGGGGGCCTCTCCCGGGGAGCTGTTTTTT.

The rearrangement uses TRBV7-8 and TRBJ2-5; no definite D call. The germline V gene encodes CDR1 SGHVS and CDR2 FQNEAQ. There are 11 residues in the CDR3. V lost 4 bases and J lost 8, with 8 bases in between. The CDR3 loop reads CASSSRSTQYF. The CDR3 region has the DNA TGTGCCAGCAGCTCGCGGAGTACCCAGTACTTC.

The chain recombines TRBV19 with TRBJ2-3; 11 positions match TRBD2. The J segment lost 5 bases and the V segment lost 3 bases, leaving 7 bases of the junction unmatched. Looked up from germline, CDR1 is LNHDA and CDR2 is SQIVND (reference sequence). This CDR3 contains 16 residues. Here the CDR3 reads CASSMLLLAGVDTQYF. CDR3 sequence (DNA): TGTGCCAGTAGTATGCTCTTACTAGCGGGGGTAGATACGCAGTATTTT.

Remarks on this clone: Germline and junction disagree at one end, which may indicate a read error. The chain carries TRBV28 and TRBJ1-2; possible D gene TRBD1, 6 bases. The CDR3 totals 11 residues. Germline CDR1 reads MDHEN; CDR2 reads SYDVKM. CDR3 region: CASRRTRGPLF. The CDR3 nucleotides are TGTGCCAGCAGACGCACCAGGGGCCCCCTCTTC.

This chain joins TRBV2 and TRBJ2-7; 9 bases fit TRBD2. The CDR3 covers 15 residues. After removal of 4 bases from V and 5 bases from J, the junction contained 9 bases not matched to a gene. Germline lookup yields CDR1 SNHLY and CDR2 FYNNEI. In nucleotides, the CDR3 is TGTGCCAGCAGTGTCCTAGCGGGAAGATCTCACGAGCAGTACTTC. It translates to CASSVLAGRSHEQYF.

The rearrangement uses TRBV6-5 and TRBJ1-3; TRBD1 might be the D (6 bases). The CDR3 covers 15 residues. Germline-derived CDR1 and CDR2 are MNHEY and SVGAGI. V lost 4 bases, J lost 2 bases, and 12 bases lay in between. CDR3 nucleotides: TGTGCCAGCAGTTCCCAGGGGCTGGCTGGAAACACCATATATTTT. It codes for CASSSQGLAGNTIYF.

The rearrangement uses TRBV19 and TRBJ1-6, with D maybe TRBD1 (5 bases). The ends were cut back, 7 bases at V and 7 bases at J, with 14 bases in the middle. This CDR3 has 14 residues. Germline V gives CDR1 LNHDA, CDR2 SQIVND (reference sequence). The CDR3: CASTTGLPNSPLHF. CDR3 bases: TGTGCCAGTACCACGGGACTCCCGAATTCACCCCTCCACTTT.

The chain employs TRBV15 and TRBJ1-5; 8 nucleotides align to TRBD1. CDR3 length: 13 amino acids. Germline-derived CDR1 and CDR2 are LNHNV and YYDKDF (reference sequence). J gave up 6 bases and V 3 bases, and 1 base lay outside the gene matches. CDR3 in DNA: TGTGCCACCAGCAGGCAGGGGGCTCAGCCCCAGCATTTT. Protein product: CATSRQGAQPQHF.

The genes are TRBV7-2 and TRBJ1-5; D is unresolved. Trimming took 1 base from V and 4 from J, leaving 11 bases between them. Germline lookup yields CDR1 SGHTA and CDR2 FQGNSA. The CDR3 is made up of 15 amino acids. The CDR3 is CASSLDLSINQPQHF. CDR3 sequence (DNA): TGTGCCAGCAGCTTAGACTTGTCGATTAATCAGCCCCAGCATTTT. Complete variable domain (other parts from reference TRBV7-2 and TRBJ1-5): GAGVSQSPSNKVTEKGKDVELRCDPISGHTALYWYRQSLGQGLEFLIYFQGNSAPDKSGLPSDRFSAERTGGSVSTLTIQRTQQEDSAVYLCASSLDLSINQPQHFGDGTRLSIL.

V usage is TRBV7-8 and J usage is TRBJ1-2, with 7 bases that match TRBD1. CDR1 is SGHVS and CDR2 is FQNEAQ in the germline V gene. The CDR3 spans 15 residues. The J segment lost 7 bases and the V segment lost 2 bases, leaving 10 bases of the junction unmatched. The CDR3 loop reads CASSLLTTGLSGYTF. CDR3 DNA: TGTGCCAGCAGCTTACTAACGACAGGGTTAAGTGGCTACACCTTC. Drawing the rest from reference TRBV7-8 and TRBJ1-2, the complete variable domain is GAGVSQSPRYKVAKRGQDVALRCDPISGHVSLFWYQQALGQGPEFLTYFQNEAQLDKSGLPSDRFFAERPEGSVSTLKIQRTQQEDSAVYLCASSLLTTGLSGYTFGSGTRLTVV.

The V gene is TRBV4-1, the J gene TRBJ1-1; perhaps TRBD1 as D (6 bases). The CDR3 extends over 14 amino acids. Germline V gives CDR1 MGHRA, CDR2 YSYEKL. V was trimmed by 1 base and J by 7 bases, leaving 13 bases between them. This chain's CDR3 is CASSQAGQFHEAFF. CDR3 coding DNA: TGCGCCAGCAGCCAAGCCGGACAGTTCCATGAAGCTTTCTTT.

The V gene is TRBV7-9, the J gene TRBJ1-2; D unresolved. This CDR3 comprises 17 residues. With 5 bases removed from V and 5 bases from J, the gap between germline ends came to 24 bases. The germline gives CDR1 SEHNR, CDR2 FQNEAQ (reference sequence). CDR3 amino acids: CASSHYPSQRSTYGYTF. The CDR3 DNA is TGTGCCAGCAGCCACTACCCTAGTCAGAGGTCGACTTATGGCTACACCTTC.

The genes are TRBV5-6 and TRBJ1-3; maybe TRBD1 (5 bases). Deletions cut 1 base from V and 3 bases from J, with 11 bases between. Germline V CDR1 and CDR2: SGHDT, YYEEEE. CDR3 size: 15 residues. CDR3 in amino acids: CASSLIQAIGNTIYF. CDR3 sequence (DNA): TGTGCCAGCAGCTTGATACAGGCCATTGGAAACACCATATATTTT.

The chain combines TRBV6-1 with TRBJ1-5, with unresolved D. Germline lookup yields CDR1 MNHNS and CDR2 SASEGT. V lost 2 bases and J lost 11, with 16 bases in between. CDR3 length equals 14 residues. DNA of the CDR3: TGTGCCAGCAGTGAATTGGCGAGCGGATCGTCCCAGCATTTT. The encoded protein is CASSELASGSSQHF.

The CDR3 DNA reads as TGTGCCAGCAGCCCCCCCCCGCAGGGCTTCTTTTACGAGCAGTACTTC. Translated, it gives CASSPPPQGFFYEQYF. V is TRBV7-9 and J is TRBJ2-7, with D maybe TRBD1 (5 bases). Germline-derived CDR1 and CDR2 are SEHNR and FQNEAQ (reference sequence). The CDR3 contains 16 residues. Trimming stripped 5 bases from V and 4 bases from J, with 21 bases between.